These 22 T cell receptor beta chains originate from one sample sequenced in a study of cytomegalovirus exposure and HLA in healthy donors. With 60 Vbeta and 13 Jbeta primers, the PCR was carried out. Data came from immunoSEQ multiplex PCR; TCRdb stores just in-frame clones and leaves some out. The profile shows over 110,000 clones, about 80% of them singletons. The sequenced sample consisted of PBMCs. The receptors originated from a woman aged 40 to 50 in good health and CMV-seropositive.

The J gene is TRBJ1-2, the V gene TRBV10-3; TRBD1 aligns across 7 bases. The CDR3 is 15 residues long. With 10 bases clipped from V and 3 bases from J, the junction kept 14 bases outside the gene matches. Germline V gene data show CDR1 as ENHRY and CDR2 as SYGVKD. This chain's CDR3 is CASRTGTASHYGYTF. The CDR3 DNA sequence: TGTGCCAGCAGAACCGGGACAGCCTCTCACTATGGCTACACCTTC.

The chain employs TRBV18 and TRBJ1-2, with 10 bases matching TRBD1. The CDR3 sequence is 12 residues long. CDR1 and CDR2 (germline): KGHSH, LQKENI. V gave up 5 bases and J gave up 7 bases; unmatched junction bases: 1. Here the CDR3 reads CASSDRGLGYTF. The CDR3 DNA reads as TGTGCCAGCTCAGACAGGGGGCTTGGCTACACCTTC.

Turning to this clone: The identical CDR3 is also encoded by other nucleotide sequences in the sample. This chain connects TRBV5-6 to TRBJ2-5; 12 bases are a match to TRBD2. From germline, CDR1 is SGHDT and CDR2 YYEEEE. Unmatched junction bases numbered 1, after V lost 2 bases and J lost 2 bases. The CDR3 is 15 amino acids. The CDR3 DNA reads as TGTGCCAGCAGCTTAGGACTAGCGGGACAAGAGACCCAGTACTTC. As protein: CASSLGLAGQETQYF.

The chain recombines TRBV7-2 with TRBJ2-7; D is possibly TRBD2 (5 bases). The CDR3 loop spans 16 amino acids. Trimming removed 1 base from V and 3 bases from J, with 16 bases in between. CDR1 is SGHTA and CDR2 is FQGNSA in the germline V gene. CDR3 sequence (DNA): TGTGCCAGCAGCTTAGGCTCGGGGAGCGGCTACTACGAGCAGTACTTC. Its translation: CASSLGSGSGYYEQYF.

The gene calls are TRBV7-3 and TRBJ2-2, with D possibly TRBD2 on 5 matching bases. The germline V and J ends were trimmed by 4 bases and 6 bases, with 12 bases remaining between them. Germline V gene data show CDR1 as SGHTA and CDR2 as FQGTGA. CDR3 length: 14 residues. Here the CDR3 DNA reads TGTGCCAGCAGCTATAGATCGGGGTCCGGGGAGCTGTTTTTT. It is translated as CASSYRSGSGELFF.

The chain has TRBV5-1 and TRBJ1-4, with 8 positions matching TRBD1. This CDR3 spans 15 amino acids. Germline CDR1 and CDR2: SGHRS and YFSETQ. The trim removed 3 bases at V and 4 bases at J, leaving 5 bases unmatched. This chain's CDR3 is CASSWGTGDNEKLFF. CDR3 in DNA: TGCGCCAGCAGCTGGGGGACAGGTGATAATGAAAAACTGTTTTTT.

The gene calls are TRBV7-8 and TRBJ2-1; TRBD2 matches at 7 bases. Looked up from germline, CDR1 is SGHVS and CDR2 is FQNEAQ. With V trimmed by 5 bases and J by 5 bases, 12 bases remained unmatched. This CDR3 region has 16 residues. CDR3 region: CASSPGWASGDNEQFF. The CDR3 bases are TGTGCCAGCAGCCCAGGTTGGGCTAGCGGCGACAATGAGCAGTTCTTC.

The rearrangement uses TRBV5-1 and TRBJ2-3; 7 bases are shared with TRBD2. J lost 3 bases, V lost 4 bases, and 5 bases had no gene match. From germline, CDR1 is SGHRS and CDR2 YFSETQ. The CDR3 is 14 amino acids. CDR3 region: CASSLLAATDTQYF. The DNA for the CDR3 is TGCGCCAGCAGCCTGCTAGCGGCTACAGATACGCAGTATTTT.

This clone appeared a few times. The V and J genes are TRBV6-5 and TRBJ1-1; D possibly corresponds to TRBD1 (6 bases). The ends were cut back, 10 bases at V and 1 base at J, with 10 bases in the middle. Germline V gene sequence: CDR1 MNHEY, CDR2 SVGAGI. The CDR3 spans 12 residues. CDR3 sequence reads: CATRTANTEAFF. For the CDR3, the DNA is TGTGCCACAAGGACAGCGAACACTGAAGCTTTCTTT.

The chain combines TRBV5-1 with TRBJ2-4, with TRBD1 identical over 8 bases. The CDR3 consists of 14 residues. V trimming: 4 bases; J trimming: 4 bases; junction bases outside the gene matches: 4. Germline CDR1 SGHRS, CDR2 YFSETQ. The CDR3 loop reads CASSVGDRKNIQYF. DNA of the CDR3: TGCGCCAGCAGCGTCGGGGACAGGAAAAACATTCAGTACTTC. Supplemented by reference TRBV5-1 and TRBJ2-4, the full variable domain reads KAGVTQTPRYLIKTRGQQVTLSCSPISGHRSVSWYQQTPGQGLQFLFEYFSETQRNKGNFPGRFSGRQFSNSRSEMNVSTLELGDSALYLCASSVGDRKNIQYFGAGTRLSVL.

V gene TRBV14 combines with J gene TRBJ2-3; D ambiguous. The CDR3 is 12 amino acids. CDR1 and CDR2 from the germline V gene are SGHDN and FVKESK. V gave up 1 base and J gave up 4 bases, with 3 bases separating them. The CDR3 loop is CASSQAADTQYF. Written as DNA, the CDR3 is TGTGCCAGCAGCCAAGCGGCAGATACGCAGTATTTT.

The chain uses TRBV2 and TRBJ2-7; D gene unclear. The CDR3 length is 14 residues. The germline CDR1 and CDR2 sequences are SNHLY and FYNNEI. Trimming took off 5 bases at V and 4 bases at J, with 15 bases between the two ends. CDR3 region: CASSRLGFTYEQYF. In DNA, the CDR3 is TGTGCCAGCAGTCGTCTGGGCTTTACGTACGAGCAGTACTTC.

This chain links TRBV4-2 with TRBJ1-4; TRBD1 aligns across 9 bases. The CDR3 covers 17 residues. The V and J ends lost 0 bases and 6 bases, in that order; junction bases with no gene match: 8. Germline V CDR1 and CDR2: LGHNA, YNFKEQ. CDR3 protein: CASSQDQQGASDEKLFF. CDR3 nucleotide sequence: TGTGCCAGCAGCCAAGATCAACAGGGGGCAAGTGATGAAAAACTGTTTTTT.

The chain recombines TRBV7-9 with TRBJ2-3; TRBD2 might be the D (6 bases). CDR3 length: 15 residues. Trimming cost V 7 bases and J 0 bases, with 14 bases left between them. Per the germline V gene, CDR1 is SEHNR and CDR2 is FQNEAQ (reference sequence). The CDR3 nucleotides read TGTGCCAGCACCCCGGCGGCGGGAAGCACAGATACGCAGTATTTT. Its protein product is CASTPAAGSTDTQYF.

The gene calls are TRBV6-6 and TRBJ2-7; 9 bases fit TRBD2. The CDR3 is made up of 16 amino acids. Germline V gives CDR1 MNHNY, CDR2 SVGAGI (reference sequence). J lost 0 bases, V lost 1 base, and 4 bases had no gene match. The CDR3 DNA reads as TGTGCCAGCAGTTACTTCGCTAGCGGGAACTCCTACGAGCAGTACTTC. Its translation is CASSYFASGNSYEQYF.

This clone has only a few counts. The chain combines TRBV9 with TRBJ2-5; tentative D call: TRBD2 (6 bases). The CDR3 consists of 14 residues. V lost 2 bases and J 1 base, leaving 9 bases between the germline ends. Germline lookup yields CDR1 SGDLS and CDR2 YYNGEE. The DNA for the CDR3 is TGTGCCAGCAGCGTTGGCGGGGCCCAAGAGACCCAGTACTTC. As protein: CASSVGGAQETQYF.

This chain links TRBV5-1 with TRBJ2-7; TRBD2 might be the D (7 bases). Trimming stripped 3 bases from V and 3 bases from J, with 16 bases between. The CDR3 contains 15 residues. Per the germline V gene, CDR1 is SGHRS and CDR2 is YFSETQ. In nucleotides, the CDR3 is TGCGCCAGCAGCTCGGGGGGAACAGGGTACTACGAGCAGTACTTC. It translates to CASSSGGTGYYEQYF.

The genes are TRBV5-1 and TRBJ2-1; 7 nucleotides line up with TRBD1. Germline V gene lookup returns CDR1 SGHRS and CDR2 YFSETQ. This CDR3 spans 14 amino acids. Trimming at V came to 4 bases and at J to 3 bases, leaving 4 bases not matched to a gene. Here the CDR3 DNA reads TGCGCCAGCAGCGGGGGACAGTTCTACAATGAGCAGTTCTTC. This gives the protein CASSGGQFYNEQFF.

The chain joins TRBV5-4 to TRBJ1-2, with D unclear. The germline V gene has CDR1 SGHNT and CDR2 YYREEE (reference sequence). Trimming took off 6 bases at V and 8 bases at J, with 17 bases between the two ends. The CDR3 is 13 residues long. CDR3 protein: CASTQTPAGGYTF. The CDR3, as DNA: TGTGCCAGCACCCAGACCCCGGCCGGGGGCTACACCTTC.

V usage is TRBV5-4 and J usage is TRBJ2-1; D is perhaps TRBD1 (6 bases). The CDR3 is 12 amino acids. V was shortened by 5 bases and J by 7 bases, with 10 bases between the two germline ends. The V gene's germline CDR1 is SGHNT and CDR2 YYREEE (reference sequence). The CDR3 here is CASRTGQNEQFF. The CDR3, as DNA: TGTGCCAGCAGAACAGGACAGAATGAGCAGTTCTTC.

The J gene is TRBJ2-3, the V gene TRBV7-8; TRBD2 matches at 11 bases. The ends lost 3 bases at V and 3 bases at J; junction bases unmatched: 5. This CDR3 comprises 16 residues. Germline V gene sequence: CDR1 SGHVS, CDR2 FQNEAQ. CDR3 DNA: TGTGCCAGCAGCTTGGGGAGGACTAGCGGGACAGATACGCAGTATTTT. As protein: CASSLGRTSGTDTQYF.

The V call is TRBV7-9, the J call TRBJ1-5; TRBD1 matches 7 bases. Germline-derived CDR1 and CDR2 are SEHNR and FQNEAQ (reference sequence). The CDR3 covers 13 residues. The V segment lost 5 bases and the J segment 6 bases; nucleotides outside the gene matches: 4. The CDR3 sequence: CASSPGQRQPQHF. CDR3 in DNA: TGTGCCAGCAGCCCGGGACAGCGTCAGCCCCAGCATTTT.